A selection of T cell receptor beta chains follows, all from one sample in a study of blood T cell repertoires in COVID-19. Some clones are missing from TCRdb's copy, which holds only in-frame ones; the method was immunoSEQ multiplex PCR. The top ten clones hold 4.8% of a sample with approximately 94,000 clones, approximately 90% of them seen once. The sequenced sample was peripheral blood. These receptors were taken from a woman of 80 years or more with active COVID-19. Each CDR3 is given with its conserved first and last residue. A D gene is named only where the DNA matches it firmly. For some rows the clone size is stated as once, few or many, or as a class when expanded; others skip it.

V gene	J gene	D gene	clone size	CDR3 protein	CDR3 DNA
TRBV5-6	TRBJ2-3	TRBD1	NA	CASSRTGVADTQYF	TGTGCCAGCAGCCGGACAGGGGTTGCAGATACGCAGTATTTT
TRBV7-2	TRBJ2-7	TRBD1	NA	CASSQGQGAFYEQYF	TGTGCCAGCAGTCAGGGACAGGGGGCGTTCTACGAGCAGTACTTC
TRBV18	TRBJ1-1	NA	few	CASSPLGSGNTEAFF	TGTGCCAGCTCACCACTTGGGAGCGGGAACACTGAAGCTTTCTTT
TRBV27	TRBJ2-3	TRBD2	few	CASSPERLANTDTQYF	TGTGCCAGCAGTCCGGAACGACTAGCCAACACAGATACGCAGTATTTT
TRBV28	TRBJ2-1	TRBD2	NA	CASSFLAGATYNEQFF	TGTGCCAGCAGTTTCTTAGCGGGAGCGACATACAATGAGCAGTTCTTC
TRBV5-1	TRBJ2-7	TRBD1	NA	CASSPGQGPYEQYF	TGCGCCAGCAGCCCGGGACAGGGACCCTACGAGCAGTACTTC
TRBV3-1/TRBV3-2	TRBJ2-3	NA	NA	CASRDSGGTQYF	TGTGCCAGCAGGGATTCCGGCGGTACGCAGTATTTT
TRBV19	TRBJ1-1	NA	NA	CASSIAQYTEAFF	TGTGCCAGTAGTATAGCCCAGTACACTGAAGCTTTCTTT
TRBV7-3	TRBJ2-1	NA	NA	CASSPTLVSNEQFF	TGTGCCAGCAGTCCAACCCTAGTATCCAATGAGCAGTTCTTC
TRBV7-2	TRBJ2-7	TRBD2	NA	CASSLDQASGAYEQYF	TGTGCCAGCAGCTTAGATCAGGCTAGCGGTGCCTACGAGCAGTACTTC
TRBV21-1	TRBJ2-5	NA	NA	CASSIRTSGQETQYF	TGTGCCAGCAGCATCCGGACTAGCGGCCAAGAGACCCAGTACTTC
TRBV27	TRBJ2-1	TRBD2	NA	CASSIILAGGDNEQFF	TGTGCCAGCAGTATAATACTAGCGGGAGGGGACAATGAGCAGTTCTTC
TRBV19	TRBJ2-7	NA	NA	CASSIPSTSVSSEQYF	TGTGCCAGTAGTATCCCCTCTACTAGTGTCTCCTCCGAGCAGTACTTC
TRBV28	TRBJ2-3	TRBD2	NA	CASVNDGRYTDTQYF	TGTGCCAGCGTAAACGACGGGAGGTACACAGATACGCAGTATTTT
TRBV2	TRBJ1-5	NA	NA	CASRPTNSNQPQHF	TGTGCCAGCAGACCAACTAACTCAAATCAGCCCCAGCATTTT
TRBV14	TRBJ2-3	NA	NA	CASSQDGTRDISSTDTQYF	TGTGCCAGCAGCCAAGATGGTACGAGGGACATATCTAGCACAGATACGCAGTATTTT
TRBV2	TRBJ1-2	NA	once	CASSEQFYGYTF	TGTGCCAGCAGTGAACAGTTTTATGGCTACACCTTC
TRBV6-2/TRBV6-3	TRBJ2-3	NA	NA	CASSYAPGLFTDTQYF	TGTGCCAGCAGTTACGCGCCGGGACTCTTCACAGATACGCAGTATTTT
TRBV28	TRBJ2-7	TRBD1	NA	CASSLWGQGVFYEQYF	TGTGCCAGCAGTTTATGGGGACAGGGGGTATTCTACGAGCAGTACTTC
TRBV11-2	TRBJ2-7	NA	NA	CASSLNSYEQYF	TGTGCCAGCAGCTTAAACAGCTACGAGCAGTACTTC
TRBV4-2	TRBJ2-7	NA	NA	CASSQAFGYEQYF	TGTGCCAGCAGCCAAGCGTTCGGCTACGAGCAGTACTTC
TRBV2	TRBJ2-7	NA	NA	CASGGTEGVYEQYF	TGTGCCAGCGGTGGGACGGAGGGAGTCTACGAGCAGTACTTC
TRBV11-2	TRBJ2-1	TRBD1	NA	CASSLLGGVSSYNEQFF	TGTGCCAGCAGCTTACTAGGGGGCGTAAGCTCCTACAATGAGCAGTTCTTC
TRBV5-1	TRBJ2-5	NA	NA	CASSLQETQYF	TGCGCCAGCAGCCTACAAGAGACCCAGTACTTC
TRBV5-6	TRBJ1-3	NA	NA	CASSRGSGRSGNTIYF	TGTGCCAGCAGCAGAGGATCAGGGCGCTCTGGAAACACCATATATTTT
TRBV12-3/TRBV12-4	TRBJ2-1	NA	NA	CASSTGYEQFF	TGTGCCAGCAGTACAGGTTATGAGCAGTTCTTC
TRBV6-2/TRBV6-3	TRBJ1-2	NA	NA	CASSTPERNYGYTF	TGTGCCAGCAGCACCCCCGAGAGGAACTATGGCTACACCTTC
TRBV18	TRBJ1-2	NA	few	CASSLMRDGYTF	TGTGCCAGCTCTCTTATGAGGGATGGCTACACCTTC
TRBV9	TRBJ2-1	TRBD2	NA	CASSVVGGRSYNEQFF	TGTGCCAGCAGCGTAGTCGGCGGGAGATCCTACAATGAGCAGTTCTTC
TRBV7-6	TRBJ2-2	NA	NA	CASSSSPGNTGELFF	TGTGCCAGCAGCTCTAGCCCCGGAAACACCGGGGAGCTGTTTTTT
TRBV7-9	TRBJ2-7	NA	NA	CASSFKQGYEQYF	TGTGCCAGCAGCTTTAAGCAGGGCTACGAGCAGTACTTC
TRBV24-1	TRBJ2-7	TRBD1	NA	CATGGTGIYEQYF	TGTGCCACCGGAGGGACAGGGATCTACGAGCAGTACTTC
TRBV19	TRBJ2-5	NA	NA	CASSIVGGETQYF	TGTGCCAGTAGTATAGTAGGAGGGGAGACCCAGTACTTC
TRBV2	TRBJ2-1	TRBD2	NA	CASSTGTSGIWGEQFF	TGTGCCAGCAGTACCGGGACTAGCGGGATTTGGGGTGAGCAGTTCTTC
TRBV6-5	TRBJ2-1	NA	NA	CASSSAGHNEQFF	TGTGCCAGCAGCTCGGCAGGGCACAATGAGCAGTTCTTC
TRBV7-2	TRBJ2-1	TRBD1	NA	CASSSTRQGLNEQFF	TGTGCCAGCAGCTCAACTAGACAGGGTCTCAATGAGCAGTTCTTC
TRBV27	TRBJ2-4	TRBD1	NA	CASTRTGGDQNIQYF	TGTGCCAGCACCCGGACAGGGGGCGACCAAAACATTCAGTACTTC
TRBV6-2/TRBV6-3	TRBJ2-2	TRBD2	NA	CASSPRGSGSPGELFF	TGTGCCAGCAGCCCCCGGGGTAGCGGGAGCCCCGGGGAGCTGTTTTTT
TRBV11-2	TRBJ2-7	TRBD2	NA	CASRPPGKGAGEF	TGTGCCAGCAGACCTCCCGGGAAGGGCGCGGGGGAGTTC
TRBV19	TRBJ2-5	NA	NA	CASSRSGRGETQYF	TGTGCCAGTAGTAGAAGCGGCAGGGGCGAGACCCAGTACTTC
TRBV18	TRBJ1-1	NA	NA	CASSRQENTEAFF	TGTGCCAGCTCACGACAGGAGAACACTGAAGCTTTCTTT
TRBV7-9	TRBJ1-1	NA	NA	CASSLTEMNTEAFF	TGTGCCAGCAGCTTAACAGAAATGAACACTGAAGCTTTCTTT
TRBV5-1	TRBJ2-2	NA	NA	CASSRGDSNTGELFF	TGCGCCAGCAGCCGAGGCGACAGCAACACCGGGGAGCTGTTTTTT
TRBV9	TRBJ2-1	TRBD2	NA	CASSVDSGRAGSYNEQFF	TGTGCCAGCAGCGTAGATAGCGGGAGGGCCGGGTCCTACAATGAGCAGTTCTTC
TRBV28	TRBJ2-3	NA	NA	CATLQGDTQYF	TGTGCCACCCTACAGGGAGATACGCAGTATTTT
TRBV27	TRBJ1-1	TRBD1	NA	CASSPQGAWTEAFF	TGTGCCAGCAGTCCCCAGGGGGCATGGACTGAAGCTTTCTTT
TRBV5-1	TRBJ2-3	NA	NA	CASSFGEYTDTQYF	TGCGCCAGCAGCTTTGGGGAGTACACAGATACGCAGTATTTT
TRBV7-2	TRBJ2-7	TRBD1	NA	CASSLVGTGLYEQYF	TGTGCCAGCAGCTTAGTCGGGACAGGTCTCTACGAGCAGTACTTC
TRBV29-1	TRBJ1-2	TRBD1	NA	CSVRQGPYGYTF	TGCAGCGTTCGACAGGGGCCTTATGGCTACACCTTC
TRBV11-1	TRBJ2-1	NA	NA	CASSSGTGNEQFF	TGTGCCAGCAGCTCCGGGACTGGCAATGAGCAGTTCTTC
TRBV6-4	TRBJ2-3	NA	NA	CASSESPRDTQYF	TGTGCCAGCAGTGAGTCTCCCCGGGATACGCAGTATTTT
TRBV7-8	TRBJ2-7	NA	NA	CASSPRQGVMGLAYEQYF	TGTGCCAGCAGCCCGAGACAGGGGGTAATGGGACTAGCCTACGAGCAGTACTTC
TRBV7-2	TRBJ2-1	TRBD2	NA	CASSLITSGRSEQFF	TGTGCCAGCAGCTTAATAACTAGCGGGAGGTCTGAGCAGTTCTTC
TRBV6-2/TRBV6-3	TRBJ2-5	TRBD2	NA	CASSPSTPGTSGRLGRGTQYF	TGTGCCAGCAGTCCGTCCACGCCTGGGACTAGCGGGAGGTTGGGGCGTGGGACCCAGTACTTC
TRBV9	TRBJ2-7	TRBD2	NA	CASSVGFSGSYEQYF	TGTGCCAGCAGCGTAGGATTTAGCGGGAGCTACGAGCAGTACTTC
TRBV3-1/TRBV3-2	TRBJ1-3	NA	NA	CASSQGRGYGSSGNTIYF	TGTGCCAGCAGCCAAGGCAGAGGGTACGGGTCGTCTGGAAACACCATATATTTT
TRBV11-2	TRBJ2-3	NA	once	CASSLASRVGSDTQYF	TGTGCCAGCAGCTTAGCCTCGAGGGTAGGGTCAGATACGCAGTATTTT
TRBV3-1/TRBV3-2	TRBJ1-6	NA	NA	CASSSGGHPTLHF	TGTGCCAGCAGCTCTGGGGGACACCCGACCCTCCACTTT
TRBV6-6	TRBJ1-5	TRBD1	NA	CASSFNGQGNQPQHF	TGTGCCAGCAGTTTTAACGGACAGGGGAATCAGCCCCAGCATTTT
TRBV27	TRBJ2-7	NA	NA	CASRPGTFIYEQYF	TGTGCCAGCAGACCCGGGACTTTTATATACGAGCAGTACTTC